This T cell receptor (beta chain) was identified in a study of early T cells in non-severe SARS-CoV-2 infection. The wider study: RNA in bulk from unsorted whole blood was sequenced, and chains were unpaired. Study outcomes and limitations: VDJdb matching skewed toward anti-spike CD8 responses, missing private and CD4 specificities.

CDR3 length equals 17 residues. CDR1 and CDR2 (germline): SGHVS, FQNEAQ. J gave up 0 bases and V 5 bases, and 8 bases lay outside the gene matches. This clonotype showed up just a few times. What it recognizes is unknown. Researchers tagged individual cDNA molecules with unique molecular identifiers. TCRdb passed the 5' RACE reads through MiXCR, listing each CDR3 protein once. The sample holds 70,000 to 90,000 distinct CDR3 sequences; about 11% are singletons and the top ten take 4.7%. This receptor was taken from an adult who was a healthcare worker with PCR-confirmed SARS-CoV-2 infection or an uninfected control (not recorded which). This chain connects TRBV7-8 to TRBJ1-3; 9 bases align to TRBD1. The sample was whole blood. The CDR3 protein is CASSPGTGGRSGNTIYF. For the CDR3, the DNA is TGTGCCAGCAGCCCCGGAACAGGGGGCCGCTCTGGAAACACCATATATTTT.